These 30 T cell receptor beta chains originate from one sample sequenced in a study of T-cell reconstitution after alpha-beta-depleted transplantation in children. As it was prepared, the TCRbeta library received unique molecular identifiers. From the PCR reads, TCRdb called clonotypes with MiXCR, one entry per CDR3 protein. The data show almost 5,000 distinct CDR3 sequences, around 7.3% seen once. Sequenced here: PBMCs, mostly from graft donor cells, sampled 60 days after TCRalphabeta/CD19-depleted stem cell transplant. The receptors here all came from a boy in the first two years of life who had a stem cell transplant for SCID, so the T cells may come from the graft donor.

This clonotype was detected ten times or more. The chain carries TRBV5-6 and TRBJ2-3, with 12 positions matching TRBD2. CDR3 size: 17 residues. The junction had 6 bases not matched to a gene; V was cut back by 4 bases and J by 0 bases. Germline V gene sequence: CDR1 SGHDT, CDR2 YYEEEE. The CDR3, as DNA: TGTGCCAGCAGCACACGGACTAGCGGGATTAGCACAGATACGCAGTATTTT. Protein sequence: CASSTRTSGISTDTQYF. The variable domain in full, with the rest retrieved from reference TRBV5-6 and TRBJ2-3, is DAGVTQSPTHLIKTRGQQVTLRCSPKSGHDTVSWYQQALGQGPQFIFQYYEEEERQRGNFPDRFSGHQFPNYSSELNVNALLLGDSALYLCASSTRTSGISTDTQYFGPGTRLTVL.

Judged by abundance, this clonotype is medium-sized. The chain couples TRBV5-1 to TRBJ1-4; no clear D gene. CDR1 and CDR2 (germline): SGHRS, YFSETQ. This CDR3 region has 14 residues. The V end lost 0 bases, the J end lost 0 bases, and 3 bases lay between the germline ends. This CDR3 reads CASSLGATNEKLFF. DNA for the CDR3: TGCGCCAGCAGCTTGGGTGCAACTAATGAAAAACTGTTTTTT.

This clonotype was seen many times. The V call is TRBV7-9, the J call TRBJ1-2; no clear D. Trimming stripped 4 bases from V and 4 bases from J, with 4 bases between. Germline CDR1 reads SEHNR; CDR2 reads FQNEAQ (reference sequence). CDR3 length equals 11 residues. CDR3 DNA: TGTGCCAGCAGCTGGCGCTATGGCTACACCTTC. Protein product: CASSWRYGYTF.

By share of the sample, this clonotype is medium-sized. The chain uses TRBV29-1 and TRBJ1-4; D remains unclear. The ends were cut back, 6 bases at V and 7 bases at J, with 12 bases in the middle. The CDR3 has 12 amino acids. CDR1 SQVTM and CDR2 ANQGSEA come from the germline V gene. The CDR3, as DNA: TGCAGCGTGGGCAAGGACGGTGAAAAACTGTTTTTT. It is translated as CSVGKDGEKLFF.

This clonotype came up many times. The chain carries TRBV12-3 or TRBV12-4 and TRBJ1-5, with 8 bases matching TRBD1. There are 15 residues in the CDR3. The ends lost 3 bases at V and 2 bases at J; junction bases unmatched: 3. The CDR3 DNA sequence: TGTGCCAGCAGTTTTGGACAGGGTCGCAATCAGCCCCAGCATTTT. Residues: CASSFGQGRNQPQHF.

This clonotype is judged medium-sized. The chain recombines TRBV10-3 with TRBJ1-4; D is undetermined. There are 13 residues in the CDR3. Germline-derived CDR1 and CDR2 are ENHRY and SYGVKD. V lost 7 bases and J 8 bases, leaving 14 bases between the germline ends. CDR3 amino acids: CAIKGEVREKLFF. The CDR3 DNA is TGTGCCATCAAGGGAGAGGTTCGGGAAAAACTGTTTTTT.

This clonotype is classed as medium-sized. The rearrangement links TRBV18 to TRBJ2-1; a possible D gene is TRBD1 (6 bases). Trimming shortened V by 3 bases and J by 8 bases, and 20 bases separated the two germline ends. CDR1 and CDR2 from the germline V gene are KGHSH and LQKENI. This CDR3 contains 16 residues. CDR3 nucleotide sequence: TGTGCCAGCTCACCTGACGACAGGCCCACCAGAGATGAGCAGTTCTTC. Residues: CASSPDDRPTRDEQFF. The complete variable domain, with remaining parts taken from reference TRBV18 and TRBJ2-1, reads NAGVMQNPRHLVRRRGQEARLRCSPMKGHSHVYWYRQLPEEGLKFMVYLQKENIIDESGMPKERFSAEFPKEGPSILRIQQVVRGDSAAYFCASSPDDRPTRDEQFFGPGTRLTVL.

This clonotype qualifies as medium-sized. CDR3 protein: CASSLRGGTYNEQFF. CDR3 nucleotides: TGCGCCAGCAGCTTGCGGGGGGGGACCTACAATGAGCAGTTCTTC. The chain has TRBV5-1 and TRBJ2-1; the match to TRBD2 covers 8 bases. The CDR3 is made up of 15 amino acids. Looked up from germline, CDR1 is SGHRS and CDR2 is YFSETQ. V shed 1 base and J 2 bases; nucleotides not matched to a gene: 2.

This clonotype is classed as medium-sized. V gene TRBV2 combines with J gene TRBJ2-5; TRBD2 matches 8 bases. J lost 2 bases, V lost 6 bases, and 8 bases had no gene match. Germline values: CDR1 SNHLY, CDR2 FYNNEI. This CDR3 has 15 amino acids. For the CDR3, the DNA is TGTGCCAGCAGGGAATTAGAGCGGGGGCAAGAGACCCAGTACTTC. Protein sequence: CASRELERGQETQYF.

The table lists this clonotype with a few counts. The CDR3 loop is CASSLKGRGLQNSPLHF. The CDR3 DNA reads TGTGCCAGCAGCTTAAAGGGCCGGGGTCTGCAGAATTCACCCCTCCACTTT. The V gene is TRBV7-9, the J gene TRBJ1-6; D gene unclear. The CDR3 has 17 residues. Germline CDR1 is SEHNR and CDR2 is FQNEAQ (reference sequence). V lost 2 bases and J lost 7, with 18 bases in between.

This clonotype is categorized as medium-sized (0.01 to 0.1%). The V call is TRBV7-6, the J call TRBJ1-5, with 7 bases aligning to TRBD1. This CDR3 comprises 12 residues. CDR1 is SGHVS, CDR2 FNYEAQ, per germline. Trimming cost V 3 bases and J 11 bases; bases outside gene matches: 4. In DNA, the CDR3 is TGTGCCAGCAGCTTGGGGCAGGGGGCCCAGCATTTT. This sequence encodes CASSLGQGAQHF.

The J gene is TRBJ2-2, the V gene TRBV6-4; possible D gene TRBD2, 5 bases. Trimming left V 2 bases short and J 4 bases short, with 5 bases between. Germline CDR1 and CDR2: MRHNA and SNTAGT. CDR3 length equals 13 residues. CDR3 nucleotide sequence: TGTGCCAGCAGTGACCTAGCCACCGGGGAGCTGTTTTTT. Its protein product is CASSDLATGELFF.

By sample fraction, this clonotype is medium-sized. V gene TRBV7-9 combines with J gene TRBJ1-2; no clear D. With 2 bases removed from V and 13 bases from J, the gap between germline ends came to 14 bases. The germline V gene encodes CDR1 SEHNR and CDR2 FQNEAQ (reference sequence). This CDR3 comprises 12 residues. CDR3 protein: CASSLPPGASTF. In DNA, the CDR3 is TGTGCCAGCAGCTTACCTCCGGGAGCCAGCACCTTC.

Sample share makes this clonotype medium-sized. V usage is TRBV9 and J usage is TRBJ2-1, with TRBD2 matching over 9 bases. CDR1 is SGDLS and CDR2 is YYNGEE in the germline V gene. The CDR3 runs 17 residues. V gave up 0 bases and J gave up 2 bases; unmatched junction bases: 6. CDR3 residues: CASSVVSAGGAYNEQFF. The CDR3 DNA sequence: TGTGCCAGCAGCGTAGTGTCAGCGGGGGGCGCCTACAATGAGCAGTTCTTC.

This clonotype was found many times. V and J are TRBV6-5 and TRBJ2-5; 11 bases are a match to TRBD2. V trimming: 4 bases; J trimming: 4 bases; junction bases outside the gene matches: 8. Germline V gene data show CDR1 as MNHEY and CDR2 as SVGAGI. The CDR3 has 16 residues. This chain's CDR3 is CASSSASGGIRETQYF. The CDR3 DNA is TGTGCCAGCAGTTCTGCTAGCGGGGGGATAAGAGAGACCCAGTACTTC.

In its sample, this clonotype ranks as medium-sized (0.01 to 0.1%). This rearrangement joins TRBV5-1 to TRBJ2-7, with D possibly TRBD1 on 5 matching bases. V lost 2 bases, J lost 3 bases, and 12 bases lay in between. CDR1 is SGHRS and CDR2 is YFSETQ in the germline V gene. CDR3 size: 14 residues. The CDR3 loop reads CASSFNRPHYEQYF. Here the CDR3 DNA reads TGCGCCAGCAGCTTTAACAGGCCTCACTACGAGCAGTACTTC.

In this sample, this clonotype is medium-sized. The CDR3 DNA sequence: TGCAGTGCAAGGACTAGTCCGCTAATTGGCATTCAGTACTTC. This codes for CSARTSPLIGIQYF. The V call is TRBV20-1, the J call TRBJ2-4, with 7 bases fitting TRBD2. CDR3 size: 14 residues. Germline values: CDR1 DFQATT, CDR2 SNEGSKA (reference sequence). After removal of 6 bases from V and 9 bases from J, the junction contained 14 bases not matched to a gene.

Within the sample, this clonotype is medium-sized. This rearrangement joins TRBV7-8 to TRBJ2-5, with a weak D call TRBD1 (6 bases). The CDR3 is made up of 16 amino acids. Germline lookup yields CDR1 SGHVS and CDR2 FQNEAQ. Trimming shortened V by 2 bases and J by 4 bases, and 17 bases separated the two germline ends. CDR3 residues: CASSLRRTVLSETQYF. In DNA, the CDR3 is TGTGCCAGCAGCTTAAGGAGGACAGTCTTATCAGAGACCCAGTACTTC.

This clonotype was counted at least ten times. V is TRBV5-1 and J is TRBJ1-2, with 8 bases lining up with TRBD1. The CDR3 totals 14 residues. In germline, CDR1 is SGHRS, CDR2 YFSETQ. Trimming removed 0 bases from V and 4 bases from J; junction bases left unmatched: 2. The chain's CDR3 is CASSLGTGGYGYTF. DNA of the CDR3: TGCGCCAGCAGCTTGGGTACAGGGGGCTATGGCTACACCTTC.

This clonotype was recorded many times. The chain couples TRBV7-9 to TRBJ1-1; D remains ambiguous. CDR1 is SEHNR and CDR2 is FQNEAQ in the germline V gene (reference sequence). The CDR3 loop spans 15 amino acids. The V and J ends lost 4 bases and 5 bases respectively, with 17 bases between them. This CDR3 is CASSSRGRLRTEAFF. The CDR3 region has the DNA TGTGCCAGCAGCTCTAGAGGACGGCTCAGAACTGAAGCTTTCTTT.

Within the sample, this clonotype is medium-sized. The chain joins TRBV10-3 to TRBJ2-7; D is unclear. Germline values: CDR1 ENHRY, CDR2 SYGVKD. This CDR3 has 12 residues. V was pared by 4 bases and J by 7 bases, with 11 bases between. The CDR3 here is CAISVGFGEQYF. For the CDR3, the DNA is TGTGCCATCAGTGTAGGGTTTGGGGAGCAGTACTTC.

This clonotype is labeled as medium-sized. The chain employs TRBV18 and TRBJ2-1, with D possibly being TRBD1 or TRBD2 (5 bases each). Trimming shortened V by 4 bases and J by 0 bases, and 10 bases separated the two germline ends. Germline V gene sequence: CDR1 KGHSH, CDR2 LQKENI. This CDR3 spans 15 amino acids. CDR3 bases: TGTGCCAGCTCACGGGACCCCAGCTCCTACAATGAGCAGTTCTTC. Protein product: CASSRDPSSYNEQFF.

The chain recombines TRBV3-1 with TRBJ2-1; the match to TRBD2 covers 7 bases. Germline V gene sequence: CDR1 LGHDT, CDR2 YNNKEL (reference sequence). The V and J ends lost 7 bases and 2 bases, in that order; junction bases with no gene match: 14. This CDR3 is built from 17 residues. The CDR3, as DNA: TGTGCCAGCACCCACGAGGGCCAGCGGGAACCCTACAATGAGCAGTTCTTC. Its protein product is CASTHEGQREPYNEQFF.

This clonotype was seen ten or more times. The chain joins TRBV6-5 to TRBJ2-5, with 7 bases lining up with TRBD1. The CDR3 has 15 residues. Per the germline V gene, CDR1 is MNHEY and CDR2 is SVGAGI. The trim removed 2 bases at V and 5 bases at J, leaving 8 bases unmatched. The CDR3 loop reads CASSYRAGGRETQYF. The CDR3 DNA sequence: TGTGCCAGCAGTTACCGGGCAGGGGGTAGGGAGACCCAGTACTTC.

This clonotype was seen repeatedly, ten times or more. V gene TRBV25-1 combines with J gene TRBJ2-3, with D maybe TRBD2 (5 bases). The CDR3 is 18 amino acids. Per germline, CDR1 MGHDK and CDR2 SYGVNS. V gave up 0 bases and J gave up 6 bases, with 22 bases separating them. The CDR3 reads CASSEYPPRGRPGDTQYF. The CDR3 DNA is TGTGCCAGCAGTGAATACCCACCCCGCGGACGGCCGGGGGATACGCAGTATTTT.

In its sample, this clonotype was seen many times. The CDR3 here is CSARAQGAWGTTEAFF. CDR3 DNA: TGCAGTGCTAGAGCACAGGGGGCCTGGGGAACGACTGAAGCTTTCTTT. The V gene is TRBV20-1, the J gene TRBJ1-1, with TRBD1 identical over 9 bases. The ends lost 1 base at V and 5 bases at J; junction bases unmatched: 11. CDR3 length: 16 amino acids. Germline V gene sequence: CDR1 DFQATT, CDR2 SNEGSKA (reference sequence).

In its sample, this clonotype was seen many times. One end of the junction fails to match germline, which may point to a read error. This chain joins TRBV4-1 and TRBJ1-3; possible D gene TRBD1, 5 bases. The CDR3 has 15 residues. Looked up from germline, CDR1 is MGHRA and CDR2 is YSYEKL. CDR3 protein: CASSQDFGHGDTIYF. The CDR3 nucleotides read TGCGCCAGCAGCCAAGATTTCGGACATGGAGACACCATATATTTT.

In its sample, this clonotype ranks as medium-sized. The chain combines TRBV7-3 with TRBJ2-7; no reliable D call. Trimming took off 1 base at V and 2 bases at J, with 12 bases between the two ends. This CDR3 contains 15 residues. Germline V gives CDR1 SGHTA, CDR2 FQGTGA. Written as DNA, the CDR3 is TGTGCCAGCAGCTTAAGAATGAGAAGGGCCTACGAGCAGTACTTC. Translated: CASSLRMRRAYEQYF. Variable domain in full (rest from reference TRBV7-3 and TRBJ2-7): GAGVSQTPSNKVTEKGKYVELRCDPISGHTALYWYRQSLGQGPEFLIYFQGTGAADDSGLPNDRFFAVRPEGSVSTLKIQRTERGDSAVYLCASSLRMRRAYEQYFGPGTRLTVT.

This clonotype is categorized as medium-sized. This CDR3 is CSASLDSSYEQYF. As DNA, the CDR3 is TGCAGTGCTAGCCTGGACAGCTCCTACGAGCAGTACTTC. This rearrangement joins TRBV20-1 to TRBJ2-7; possible D gene TRBD1, 6 bases. Germline V gene data show CDR1 as DFQATT and CDR2 as SNEGSKA (reference sequence). The CDR3 covers 13 residues. V lost 3 bases to trimming and J lost 0 bases, with 9 bases between them.

In its sample, this clonotype ranks as medium-sized. The rearrangement joins TRBV5-6 to TRBJ2-1; D call uncertain. Trimming removed 0 bases at V and 0 bases at J, with 13 bases between. Germline V gene data show CDR1 as SGHDT and CDR2 as YYEEEE. The CDR3 sequence is 17 residues long. The CDR3 coding sequence is TGTGCCAGCAGCTTGGCCATGGTCTGCCTCTCCTACAATGAGCAGTTCTTC. It specifies CASSLAMVCLSYNEQFF.